The 17 T cell receptor beta chains presented below share a single source sample, sequenced in a study of T cell clones after liver transplantation. This table comes from immunoSEQ multiplex PCR, and its TCRdb copy is limited to in-frame clones, with some not included. Altogether roughly 70,000 clones are present, more than 90% being singletons, with the ten largest covering approximately 2.5%. The material was CD4+ T cells from blood, obtained before liver transplant. Receptors originate from a human donor who received a liver transplant.

The chain has TRBV7-3 and TRBJ2-6, with D uncertain. The CDR3 loop spans 15 amino acids. Germline lookup yields CDR1 SGHTA and CDR2 FQGTGA. With 5 bases removed from V and 3 bases from J, the gap between germline ends came to 11 bases. The DNA of the CDR3 is TGTGCCAGCAGCCACGGCAATGGTGGGGCCAACGTCCTGACTTTC. Protein: CASSHGNGGANVLTF.

The chain uses TRBV19 and TRBJ2-2; TRBD2 matches 10 bases. V lost 5 bases, J lost 4 bases, and 4 bases stayed unmatched. In germline, CDR1 is LNHDA, CDR2 SQIVND (reference sequence). The CDR3 consists of 15 residues. For the CDR3, the DNA is TGTGCCAGTAGTCCTAGCGGGAGAGTCACCGGGGAGCTGTTTTTT. This sequence encodes CASSPSGRVTGELFF.

V and J are TRBV27 and TRBJ2-7; D is uncertain. There are 12 residues in the CDR3. CDR1 MNHEY and CDR2 SMNVEV come from the germline V gene (reference sequence). The germline V and J ends were trimmed by 5 bases and 2 bases, with 7 bases remaining between them. The CDR3 here is CASSRNTYEQYF. The CDR3 coding sequence is TGTGCCAGCAGTCGGAATACCTACGAGCAGTACTTC.

The V call is TRBV7-3, the J call TRBJ2-3; 7 bases line up with TRBD2. Germline V gene data show CDR1 as SGHTA and CDR2 as FQGTGA. This CDR3 region has 14 residues. V was pared by 6 bases and J by 8 bases, with 11 bases of the junction left unmatched. The chain's CDR3 is CASSSQRGGGTQYF. For the CDR3, the DNA is TGTGCCAGCAGTTCTCAGCGGGGTGGGGGTACGCAGTATTTT.

Regarding this clone: Compared with germline, one end of the junction differs, possibly owing to a read error. The chain carries TRBV6-1 and TRBJ1-5, with D unresolved. The CDR3 contains 13 residues. From germline, CDR1 is MNHNS and CDR2 SASEGT. The CDR3 sequence: CASSEGFNQPQHF. The CDR3 DNA reads TGTGCCAGCAGTGAAGGGTTTAATCAACCCCAGCATTTT.

This clone was detected once. This chain uses TRBV12-5 with TRBJ1-1, with D perhaps TRBD1 (5 bases). CDR3 length: 20 residues. The germline V gene encodes CDR1 LGHNT and CDR2 FRNRAP. V was clipped by 3 bases and J by 1 base, with 27 bases between them. CDR3 bases: TGTGCTAGTGGTTTCCGACCATTGGGGGACCTGAGGAGCAAGAACACTGAAGCTTTCTTT. It translates to CASGFRPLGDLRSKNTEAFF.

The chain links TRBV7-6 to TRBJ2-7, with 11 nucleotides matching TRBD2. Germline V gives CDR1 SGHVS, CDR2 FNYEAQ. The CDR3 totals 16 residues. The V and J ends lost 5 bases and 0 bases, in that order; junction bases with no gene match: 6. In nucleotides, the CDR3 is TGTGCCAGCAGCGCGGGACTAGCGGCCCCCTCCTACGAGCAGTACTTC. This encodes CASSAGLAAPSYEQYF.

The chain combines TRBV19 with TRBJ2-3; D may match TRBD1 or TRBD2 (5 bases each). Trimming pared 3 bases from V and 6 bases from J, leaving 10 bases between. Germline CDR1 and CDR2: LNHDA and SQIVND (reference sequence). The CDR3 is 13 residues long. CDR3 region: CASSMRGIDTQYF. The CDR3, as DNA: TGTGCCAGTAGTATGAGGGGAATCGATACGCAGTATTTT.

V is TRBV5-1 and J is TRBJ2-3, with D possibly being TRBD1 (6 bases). The V end lost 0 bases, the J end lost 0 bases, and 8 bases lay between the germline ends. CDR1 and CDR2 (germline): SGHRS, YFSETQ. The CDR3 length is 15 residues. The CDR3: CASSLEGVSTDTQYF. The CDR3 coding sequence is TGCGCCAGCAGCTTGGAGGGGGTGAGCACAGATACGCAGTATTTT.

This chain uses TRBV11-3 with TRBJ2-5; 7 bases are a match to TRBD1. After removal of 2 bases from V and 5 bases from J, the junction contained 8 bases not matched to a gene. This CDR3 has 15 residues. Germline assignment: CDR1 SGHNT and CDR2 YENEEA. The CDR3 region is CASSLTTGTHETQYF. In DNA form, the CDR3 reads TGTGCCAGCAGCTTAACGACAGGGACCCATGAGACCCAGTACTTC.

The gene calls are TRBV2 and TRBJ2-7; no definite D call. Per the germline V gene, CDR1 is SNHLY and CDR2 is FYNNEI. The CDR3 has 14 residues. V lost 6 bases and J lost 0, with 12 bases in between. CDR3 residues: CASSNDGASYEQYF. Here the CDR3 DNA reads TGTGCCAGCAGCAACGACGGAGCCTCCTACGAGCAGTACTTC.

The genes are TRBV7-9 and TRBJ2-5, with a possible D match to TRBD2 (5 bases). The CDR3 loop spans 14 amino acids. CDR1 and CDR2 from the germline V gene are SEHNR and FQNEAQ (reference sequence). V lost 4 bases and J lost 3, with 12 bases in between. The CDR3 reads CASSSRATEETQYF. CDR3 coding DNA: TGTGCCAGCAGCTCGAGGGCTACAGAAGAGACCCAGTACTTC. The whole variable domain, remainder taken from reference TRBV7-9 and TRBJ2-5, is DTGVSQNPRHKITKRGQNVTFRCDPISEHNRLYWYRQTLGQGPEFLTYFQNEAQLEKSRLLSDRFSAERPKGSFSTLEIQRTEQGDSAMYLCASSSRATEETQYFGPGTRLLVL.

The chain joins TRBV18 to TRBJ2-1; D is ambiguous. Germline CDR1 reads KGHSH; CDR2 reads LQKENI. Trimming pared 8 bases from V and 8 bases from J, leaving 19 bases between. The CDR3 has 14 amino acids. The CDR3 bases are TGTGCCAGCCTACAGCGAGGTCCTAACGATGAGCAGTTCTTC. Its translation: CASLQRGPNDEQFF.

V usage is TRBV2 and J usage is TRBJ1-1; no definite D call. Trimming took 6 bases from V and 5 from J, leaving 10 bases between them. The length of the CDR3 is 12 residues. CDR1 is SNHLY, CDR2 FYNNEI, per germline. The CDR3 region is CASRGSGTEAFF. The CDR3 nucleotides are TGTGCCAGCAGGGGGAGTGGAACTGAAGCTTTCTTT.

V is TRBV5-1 and J is TRBJ2-1; 10 bases are a match to TRBD1. Germline V gene sequence: CDR1 SGHRS, CDR2 YFSETQ. The V and J ends lost 0 bases and 5 bases, in that order; junction bases with no gene match: 2. The CDR3 length is 15 residues. The CDR3 sequence: CASSLGGTGDNEQFF. The CDR3 bases are TGCGCCAGCAGCTTGGGTGGGACAGGGGACAATGAGCAGTTCTTC.

The gene calls are TRBV5-6 and TRBJ2-7, with TRBD2 matching over 7 bases. The CDR3 totals 16 residues. The germline V gene has CDR1 SGHDT and CDR2 YYEEEE. J gave up 4 bases and V 3 bases, and 13 bases lay outside the gene matches. CDR3 protein: CASSYRLGAGSYEQYF. The DNA of the CDR3 is TGTGCCAGCAGCTATCGGTTAGGAGCGGGATCTTACGAGCAGTACTTC.

This clone was seen just once. This chain joins TRBV5-1 and TRBJ2-7; D remains ambiguous. The CDR3 extends over 15 amino acids. Per germline, CDR1 SGHRS and CDR2 YFSETQ. V shed 4 bases and J shed 1 base, with 15 bases lying between them. CDR3 sequence reads: CASSTGVLSSYEQYF. CDR3 DNA: TGCGCCAGCAGCACCGGTGTCCTTAGTTCCTACGAGCAGTACTTC.